These 9 T cell receptor beta chains came from one sample sequenced in a study of response to subunit inactivated influenza vaccine. MiXCR, applied by TCRdb to the RT-PCR reads, yields one record per CDR3 protein. The sample includes 500,000 to 600,000 distinct CDR3 sequences, about 11% seen only once; the top ten take roughly 11%. These same data were also listed under a study on T cells expressing NK-cell markers. That paper notes: The authors generated TCR beta cDNA through 5'RACE template switching with UMIs.

The source was PBMCs from blood, collected on the day of vaccination. These TCRs come from a man aged 45-65 years who received an inactivated influenza vaccine.

The chain combines TRBV6-5 with TRBJ2-3, with TRBD2 matching 10 bases. CDR1 and CDR2 (germline): MNHEY, SVGAGI. The CDR3 is 15 amino acids. Unmatched junction bases numbered 2, after V lost 2 bases and J lost 3 bases. Written as DNA, the CDR3 is TGTGCCAGCAGTTACCTAGCGGGGGCTACAGATACGCAGTATTTT. Encoded protein: CASSYLAGATDTQYF.

The chain recombines TRBV6-1 with TRBJ2-3; D is unclear. Trimming cost V 10 bases and J 4 bases, with 18 bases left between them. Germline CDR1 and CDR2: MNHNS and SASEGT. CDR3 size: 14 residues. CDR3 in amino acids: CANGPRPGADTQYF. The CDR3 bases are TGTGCCAATGGCCCCCGTCCGGGCGCAGATACGCAGTATTTT.

This clonotype was counted between two and nine times. The chain couples TRBV5-1 to TRBJ2-4, with TRBD2 matching over 14 bases. Germline values: CDR1 SGHRS, CDR2 YFSETQ. Trimming removed 1 base from V and 4 bases from J; junction bases left unmatched: 4. The CDR3 contains 17 residues. For the CDR3, the DNA is TGCGCCAGCAGCTTGTGGACTAGCGGGGGGCGAAAAAACATTCAGTACTTC. Translation gives CASSLWTSGGRKNIQYF.

This clonotype was detected a few times. This chain joins TRBV12-3 or TRBV12-4 and TRBJ2-1; D is possibly TRBD1 or TRBD2 (7 bases each). The V and J ends lost 8 bases and 7 bases respectively, with 15 bases between them. The CDR3 consists of 13 residues. For the CDR3, the DNA is TGTGCCAGCGGCTCCCAGGGGGGGAATGAGCAGTTCTTC. As protein: CASGSQGGNEQFF.

This rearrangement joins TRBV15 to TRBJ2-3, with D perhaps TRBD2 (5 bases). Looked up from germline, CDR1 is LNHNV and CDR2 is YYDKDF (reference sequence). V lost 5 bases, J lost 2 bases, and 17 bases lay in between. The CDR3 length is 16 residues. The CDR3 spells CATSYRIGSSTDTQYF. Written as DNA, the CDR3 is TGTGCCACCAGCTACCGGATAGGGAGCTCCACAGATACGCAGTATTTT.

The V call is TRBV4-2, the J call TRBJ2-1, with TRBD2 matching over 11 bases. Germline values: CDR1 LGHNA, CDR2 YNFKEQ. The ends lost 6 bases at V and 8 bases at J; junction bases unmatched: 9. The CDR3 covers 15 residues. CDR3 DNA sequence: TGTGCCAGCAGACCTACTAGCGGGGGAGAATATGAGCAGTTCTTC. Amino acid sequence: CASRPTSGGEYEQFF.

The gene calls are TRBV3-1 and TRBJ2-5; D is undetermined. This CDR3 comprises 12 residues. V was pared by 1 base and J by 7 bases, with 7 bases between. The germline V gene encodes CDR1 LGHDT and CDR2 YNNKEL (reference sequence). CDR3: CASSQVSGTQYF. The CDR3 DNA follows: TGTGCCAGCAGCCAAGTTTCAGGGACCCAGTACTTC.

This clonotype was seen a handful of times. The chain links TRBV12-3 or TRBV12-4 to TRBJ2-4; D is tentatively TRBD1 or TRBD2 (5 bases each). The CDR3 is made up of 14 amino acids. V lost 3 bases and J 2 bases, leaving 8 bases between the germline ends. As DNA, the CDR3 is TGTGCCAGCAGTTTGGGGGTTTCCAAAAACATTCAGTACTTC. Encoded protein: CASSLGVSKNIQYF.

This clonotype came up a few times. The chain employs TRBV2 and TRBJ2-4, with D perhaps matching TRBD2 (6 bases). Trimming shortened V by 7 bases and J by 7 bases, and 17 bases separated the two germline ends. The germline V gene encodes CDR1 SNHLY and CDR2 FYNNEI. The CDR3 spans 14 residues. The chain's CDR3 is CASMIDLGGNIQYF. For the CDR3, the DNA is TGTGCCAGCATGATCGACCTAGGAGGGAACATTCAGTACTTC.